A single TCR beta chain is shown here with its context. Its specificity is unknown. The method was immunoSEQ multiplex PCR; TCRdb's version includes in-frame clones alone and lacks a portion of them. The table lists roughly 100,000 clones, roughly 91% of them singletons, with about 41% in the top ten. The data derive from a study of T cell responses to AZD1222 COVID-19 vaccine. General study results and limits: Females outnumbered males among donors, who were mostly white British; clonal diversity was possibly underestimated. Spike-specific TCR breadth and depth grew following two AZD1222 doses. Only a handful of AZD1222 recipients, more than 5 in all, had baseline seropositivity.

Sequencing was performed on peripheral blood, taken on day 0 of AZD1222 vaccination. The source of this sequence is an adult in good health.

The CDR3 protein is CASSPGIQTYEQYF. Here the CDR3 DNA reads TGTGCCAGCTCACCAGGGATTCAGACGTACGAGCAGTACTTC. The chain joins TRBV18 to TRBJ2-7, with D hard to call. The CDR3 is 14 residues long. V lost 2 bases, J lost 4 bases, and 12 bases lay in between. Germline assignment: CDR1 KGHSH and CDR2 LQKENI.